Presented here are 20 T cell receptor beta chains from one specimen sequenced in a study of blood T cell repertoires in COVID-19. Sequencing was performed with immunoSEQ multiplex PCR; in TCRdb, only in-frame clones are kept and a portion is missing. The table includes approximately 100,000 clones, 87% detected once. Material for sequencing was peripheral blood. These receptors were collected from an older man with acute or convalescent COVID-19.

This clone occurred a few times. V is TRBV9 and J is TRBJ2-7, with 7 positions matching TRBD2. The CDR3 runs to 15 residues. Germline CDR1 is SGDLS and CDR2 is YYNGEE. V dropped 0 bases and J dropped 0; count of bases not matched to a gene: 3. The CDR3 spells CASSVGSGGSYEQYF. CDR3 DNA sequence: TGTGCCAGCAGCGTAGGCTCGGGGGGCTCCTACGAGCAGTACTTC.

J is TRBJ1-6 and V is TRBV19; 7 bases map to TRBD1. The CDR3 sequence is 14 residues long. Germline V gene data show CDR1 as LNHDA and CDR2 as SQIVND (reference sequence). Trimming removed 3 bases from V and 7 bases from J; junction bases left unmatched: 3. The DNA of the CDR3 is TGTGCCAGTAGTATCCGGGACAGAAATTCACCCCTCCACTTT. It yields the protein CASSIRDRNSPLHF.

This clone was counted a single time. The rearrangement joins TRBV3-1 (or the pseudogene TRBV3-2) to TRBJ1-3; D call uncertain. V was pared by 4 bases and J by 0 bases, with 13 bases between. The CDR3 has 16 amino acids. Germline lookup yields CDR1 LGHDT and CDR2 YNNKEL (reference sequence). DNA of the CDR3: TGTGCCAGCAGCCGTACACAGTCGAGCTCTGGAAACACCATATATTTT. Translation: CASSRTQSSSGNTIYF.

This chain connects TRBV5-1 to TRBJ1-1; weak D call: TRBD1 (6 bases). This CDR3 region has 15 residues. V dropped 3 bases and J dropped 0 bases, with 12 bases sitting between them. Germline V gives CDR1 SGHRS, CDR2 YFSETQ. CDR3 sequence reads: CASSSTDSLNTEAFF. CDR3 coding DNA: TGCGCCAGCAGCTCGACGGACAGTCTGAACACTGAAGCTTTCTTT.

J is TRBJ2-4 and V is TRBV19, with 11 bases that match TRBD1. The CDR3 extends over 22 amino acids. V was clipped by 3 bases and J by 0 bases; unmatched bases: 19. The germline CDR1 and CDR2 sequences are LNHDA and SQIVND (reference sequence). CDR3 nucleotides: TGTGCCAGTAGTATTGTTGGGACAGGGGGTCGGACCCTAAACTTAGCCAAAAACATTCAGTACTTC. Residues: CASSIVGTGGRTLNLAKNIQYF.

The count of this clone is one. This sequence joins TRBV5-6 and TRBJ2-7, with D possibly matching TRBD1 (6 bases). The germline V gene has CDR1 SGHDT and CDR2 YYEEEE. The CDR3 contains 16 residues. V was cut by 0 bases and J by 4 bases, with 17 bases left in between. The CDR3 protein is CASSLAPQGSLYEQYV. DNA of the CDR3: TGTGCCAGCAGCTTGGCCCCGCAGGGGTCTCTTTACGAGCAGTACGTC.

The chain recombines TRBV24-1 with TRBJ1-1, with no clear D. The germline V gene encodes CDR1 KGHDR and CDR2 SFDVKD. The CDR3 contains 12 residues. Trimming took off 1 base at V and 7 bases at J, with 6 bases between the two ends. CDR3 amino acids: CATSDFSGEAFF. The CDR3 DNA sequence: TGTGCCACCAGTGATTTCTCCGGTGAAGCTTTCTTT.

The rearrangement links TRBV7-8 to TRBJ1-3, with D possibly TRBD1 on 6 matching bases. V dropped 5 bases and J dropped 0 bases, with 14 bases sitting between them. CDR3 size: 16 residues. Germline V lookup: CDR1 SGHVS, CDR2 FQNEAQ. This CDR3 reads CASSRGGQASGNTIYF. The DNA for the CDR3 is TGTGCCAGCAGCCGGGGGGGACAAGCCTCTGGAAACACCATATATTTT.

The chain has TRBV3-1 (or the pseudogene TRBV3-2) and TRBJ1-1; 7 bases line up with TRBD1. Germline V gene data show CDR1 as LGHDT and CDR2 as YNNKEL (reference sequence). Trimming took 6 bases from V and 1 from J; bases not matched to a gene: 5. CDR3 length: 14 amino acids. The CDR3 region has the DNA TGTGCCAGCAGGCCCTCAGGGGGGAACACTGAAGCTTTCTTT. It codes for CASRPSGGNTEAFF.

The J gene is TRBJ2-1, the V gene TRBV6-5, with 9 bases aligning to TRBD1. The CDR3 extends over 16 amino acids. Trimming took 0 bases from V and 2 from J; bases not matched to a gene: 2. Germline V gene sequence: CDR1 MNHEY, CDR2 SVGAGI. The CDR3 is CASSYSNRGPYNEQFF. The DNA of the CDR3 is TGTGCCAGCAGTTACTCGAACAGGGGGCCCTACAATGAGCAGTTCTTC.

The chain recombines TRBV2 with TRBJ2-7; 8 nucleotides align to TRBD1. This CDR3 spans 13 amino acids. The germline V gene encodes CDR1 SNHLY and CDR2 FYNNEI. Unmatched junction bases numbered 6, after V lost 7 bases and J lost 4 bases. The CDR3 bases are TGTGCCAGCATCCGGGACAGGCGTTACGAGCAGTACGTC. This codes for CASIRDRRYEQYV.

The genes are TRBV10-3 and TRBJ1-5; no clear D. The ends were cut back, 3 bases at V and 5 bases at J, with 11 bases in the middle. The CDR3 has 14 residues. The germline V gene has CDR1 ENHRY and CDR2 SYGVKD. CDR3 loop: CAISDEGGDQPQHF. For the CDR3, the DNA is TGTGCCATCAGTGACGAGGGCGGGGATCAGCCCCAGCATTTT.

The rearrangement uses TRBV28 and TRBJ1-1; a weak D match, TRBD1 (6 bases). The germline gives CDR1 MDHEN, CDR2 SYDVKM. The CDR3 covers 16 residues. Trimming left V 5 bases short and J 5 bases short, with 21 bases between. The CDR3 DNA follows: TGTGCCAGCAGTCCCGCCGATTTGGGGGCGAAGACTGAAGCTTTCTTT. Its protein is CASSPADLGAKTEAFF.

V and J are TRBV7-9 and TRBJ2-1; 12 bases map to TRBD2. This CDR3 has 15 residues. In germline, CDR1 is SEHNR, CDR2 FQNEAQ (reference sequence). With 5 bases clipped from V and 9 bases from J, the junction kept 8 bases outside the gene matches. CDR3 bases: TGTGCCAGCAGCCCTAGACTAGCGGGGGAACTTGAGCAGTTCTTC. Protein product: CASSPRLAGELEQFF.

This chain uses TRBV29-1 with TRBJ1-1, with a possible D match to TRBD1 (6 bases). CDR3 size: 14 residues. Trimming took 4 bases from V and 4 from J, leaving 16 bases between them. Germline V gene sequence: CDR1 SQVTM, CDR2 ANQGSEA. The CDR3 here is CSVARGGRGTEAFF. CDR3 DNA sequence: TGCAGCGTTGCTCGAGGGGGTCGGGGCACTGAAGCTTTCTTT.

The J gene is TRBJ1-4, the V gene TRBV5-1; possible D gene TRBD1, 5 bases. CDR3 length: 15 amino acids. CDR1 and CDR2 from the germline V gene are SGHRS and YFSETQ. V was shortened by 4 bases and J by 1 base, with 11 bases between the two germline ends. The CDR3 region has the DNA TGCGCCAGCAGCGCTTTGCAGGGAACTAATGAAAAACTGTTTTTT. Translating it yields CASSALQGTNEKLFF. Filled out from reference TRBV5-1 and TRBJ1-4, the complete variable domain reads KAGVTQTPRYLIKTRGQQVTLSCSPISGHRSVSWYQQTPGQGLQFLFEYFSETQRNKGNFPGRFSGRQFSNSRSEMNVSTLELGDSALYLCASSALQGTNEKLFFGSGTQLSVL.

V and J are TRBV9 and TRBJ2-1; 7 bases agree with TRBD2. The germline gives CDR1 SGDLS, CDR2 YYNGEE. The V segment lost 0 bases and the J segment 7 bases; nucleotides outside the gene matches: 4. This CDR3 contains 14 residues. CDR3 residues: CASSVAGTKNEQFF. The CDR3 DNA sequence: TGTGCCAGCAGCGTAGCCGGGACTAAAAATGAGCAGTTCTTC.

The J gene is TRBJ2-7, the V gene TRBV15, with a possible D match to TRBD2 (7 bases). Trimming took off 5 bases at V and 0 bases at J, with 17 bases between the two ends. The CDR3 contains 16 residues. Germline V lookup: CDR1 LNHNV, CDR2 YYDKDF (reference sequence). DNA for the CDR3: TGTGCCACCAGCGGGGGGGGCAGGTCGTACTCCTACGAGCAGTACTTC. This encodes CATSGGGRSYSYEQYF.

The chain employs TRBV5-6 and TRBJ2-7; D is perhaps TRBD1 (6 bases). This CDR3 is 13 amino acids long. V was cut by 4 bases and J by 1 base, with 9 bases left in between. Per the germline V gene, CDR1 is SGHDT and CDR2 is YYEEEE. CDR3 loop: CASSRQVSYEQYF. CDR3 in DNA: TGTGCCAGCAGCCGACAGGTTTCCTACGAGCAGTACTTC. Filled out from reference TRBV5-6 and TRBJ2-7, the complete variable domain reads DAGVTQSPTHLIKTRGQQVTLRCSPKSGHDTVSWYQQALGQGPQFIFQYYEEEERQRGNFPDRFSGHQFPNYSSELNVNALLLGDSALYLCASSRQVSYEQYFGPGTRLTVT.

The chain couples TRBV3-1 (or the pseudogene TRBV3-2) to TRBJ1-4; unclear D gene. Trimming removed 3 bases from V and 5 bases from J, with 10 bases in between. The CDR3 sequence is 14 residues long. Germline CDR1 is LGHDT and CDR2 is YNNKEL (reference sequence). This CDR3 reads CASSQAGGNEKLFF. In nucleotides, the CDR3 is TGTGCCAGCAGCCAGGCAGGAGGGAATGAAAAACTGTTTTTT.